Listed here are 3 T cell receptor beta chains from one sample, sequenced in a study of blood T cell repertoires in COVID-19. The protocol was immunoSEQ multiplex PCR, while the TCRdb copy is restricted to in-frame clones and leaves out a portion. The sample has about 240,000 clones, around 87% seen once. Sequencing was done on a sample of PBMCs or T cells enriched from blood (not recorded which). The origin of the receptors is a woman in her forties with acute COVID-19.

The chain links TRBV27 to TRBJ1-5; D call uncertain. With 2 bases removed from V and 0 bases from J, the gap between germline ends came to 8 bases. This CDR3 has 15 amino acids. Germline CDR1 and CDR2: MNHEY and SMNVEV (reference sequence). CDR3 region: CASSLKHDSNQPQHF. The DNA for the CDR3 is TGTGCCAGCAGTTTAAAACACGATAGCAATCAGCCCCAGCATTTT.

The chain carries TRBV29-1 and TRBJ2-1; 9 bases map to TRBD2. The CDR3 sequence is 18 residues long. The V gene end was trimmed by 0 bases and the J gene end by 6 bases; junction bases not matched to a gene: 15. Germline-derived CDR1 and CDR2 are SQVTM and ANQGSEA. This chain's CDR3 is CSVEDLEGLAPRTNEQFF. CDR3 coding DNA: TGCAGCGTTGAAGATCTGGAGGGACTAGCCCCACGAACCAATGAGCAGTTCTTC.

The V call is TRBV18, the J call TRBJ1-2, with 8 bases aligning to TRBD1. The germline V gene has CDR1 KGHSH and CDR2 LQKENI. V lost 2 bases to trimming and J lost 8 bases; unmatched junction nucleotides: 4. The CDR3 runs 13 residues. In DNA form, the CDR3 reads TGTGCCAGCTCACCAGGACAGGGTAGCGGCTACACCTTC. It yields the protein CASSPGQGSGYTF.